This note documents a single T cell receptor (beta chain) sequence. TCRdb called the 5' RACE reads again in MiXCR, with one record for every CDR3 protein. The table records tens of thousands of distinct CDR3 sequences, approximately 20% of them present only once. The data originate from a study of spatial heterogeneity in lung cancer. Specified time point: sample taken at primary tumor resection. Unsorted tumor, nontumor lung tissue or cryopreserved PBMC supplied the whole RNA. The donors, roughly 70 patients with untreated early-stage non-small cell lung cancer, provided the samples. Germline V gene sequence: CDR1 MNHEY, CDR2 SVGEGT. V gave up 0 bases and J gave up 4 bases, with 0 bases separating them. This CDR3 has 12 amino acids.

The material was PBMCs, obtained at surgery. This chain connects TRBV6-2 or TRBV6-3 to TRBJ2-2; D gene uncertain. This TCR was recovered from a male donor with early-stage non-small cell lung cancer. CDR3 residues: CASSYSTGELFF. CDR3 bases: TGTGCCAGCAGTTACTCCACCGGGGAGCTGTTTTTT.